The source of this T cell receptor (beta chain) is a study of CD8 T cell repertoires and HIV-1 epitope variants. The data were produced by immunoSEQ multiplex PCR, yet TCRdb's version contains in-frame clones alone and is incomplete. The table lists 5,300 or so clones, 64% of them singletons, with 44% in the top ten. Comment on this clone: What it binds is unknown.

The CDR3 is 14 amino acids. Germline assignment: CDR1 SEHNR and CDR2 FQNEAQ (reference sequence). Trimming took off 4 bases at V and 1 base at J, with 10 bases between the two ends. The specimen sequenced was cultured CD8+ T cells derived from PBMCs. The TCR comes from a male donor with HIV. This sequence joins TRBV7-9 and TRBJ2-5; a possible D gene is TRBD2 (6 bases). DNA for the CDR3: TGTGCCAGCAGCTACGGGGGACTCCAAGAGACCCAGTACTTC. Protein: CASSYGGLQETQYF.